This is a list of T cell receptor beta chains from one sample in a study of beta chain features in type 1 diabetes. Here immunoSEQ multiplex PCR was the method, and the copy in TCRdb shows in-frame clones only, minus some. Of about 260,000 clones in the sample, roughly two thirds were seen once. Sequenced material: naive CD4+ T cells from blood. These receptors were obtained from a man aged 25 to 45 in good health. Each CDR3 is given with its conserved first and last residue. A D gene is named only where the DNA matches it firmly. Expanded clones get a size class; other rows say once, few or many, or leave the size out.

d_gene	v_gene	j_gene	abundance	CDR3nt	CDR3aa
-	TRBV6-6	TRBJ1-5	few	TGTGCCAGCAGTTCCCCTGAGTACAATCAGCCCCAGCATTTT	CASSSPEYNQPQHF
-	TRBV30	TRBJ2-1	-	TGTGCCTGGGGGACGGAGGAGCGCAATGAGCAGTTCTTC	CAWGTEERNEQFF
-	TRBV29-1	TRBJ2-3	few	TGCAGCGTTGAATGGTTAAGCACAGATACGCAGTATTTT	CSVEWLSTDTQYF
-	TRBV30	TRBJ2-3	-	TGTGCCTGGAGCCCTGTCAGGGGGGGCACAGATACGCAGTATTTT	CAWSPVRGGTDTQYF
-	TRBV25-1	TRBJ2-5	-	TGTGCCAGCAGGAAGATGACCCAGTACTTC	CASRKMTQYF
-	TRBV29-1	TRBJ2-5	-	TGCAGCGTTGAAACAGGCAAAGCGGAGACCCAGTACTTC	CSVETGKAETQYF
TRBD1	TRBV7-2	TRBJ1-6	few	TGTGCCAGCAGCTTAGGAGCGACAGGGAGATCACCCCTCCACTTT	CASSLGATGRSPLHF
-	TRBV29-1	TRBJ1-2	few	TGCAGCGCCGGGAATGATGGCTACACCTTC	CSAGNDGYTF
-	TRBV25-1	TRBJ2-3	-	TGTGCCAGCAGTGAACCCCCCAGCCCCGGGGGCACAGATACGCAGTATTTT	CASSEPPSPGGTDTQYF
-	TRBV25-1	TRBJ1-5	-	TGTGCCAGCAGTGCCCAGGGCCATTTCCAGCCCCAGCATTTT	CASSAQGHFQPQHF
-	TRBV29-1	TRBJ2-7	-	TGCAGCGTTGCAGGGGTGGCCTACGAGCAGTACTTC	CSVAGVAYEQYF
TRBD1	TRBV28	TRBJ2-7	-	TGTGCCAGCAGTGCAGGGGGAACCTCCTCCTACGAGCAGTACTTC	CASSAGGTSSYEQYF
-	TRBV29-1	TRBJ2-5	-	TGCAGCGTTGCCAGGGGTTCGGAGACCCAGTACTTC	CSVARGSETQYF
-	TRBV29-1	TRBJ2-7	-	TGCAGCGCCGCGGGACACCAATACGAGCAGTACTTC	CSAAGHQYEQYF
-	TRBV5-1	TRBJ2-5	once	TGCGCCAGCAGCGCGGAGGGGGCCCGGGAGACCCAGTACTTC	CASSAEGARETQYF
TRBD2	TRBV5-1	TRBJ2-7	-	TGCGCCAGCAGCGGACCCCCGGCTAGCGGGGGGACCTACGAGCAGTACTTC	CASSGPPASGGTYEQYF
TRBD2	TRBV27	TRBJ2-1	few	TGTGCCAGCAGTTTACAAGCGGGAATCAATGAGCAGTTCTTC	CASSLQAGINEQFF
-	TRBV5-1	TRBJ2-2	-	TGCGCCAGCAGCTCAAAGGGAAGTGGAAAGACCGGGGAGCTGTTTTTT	CASSSKGSGKTGELFF
-	TRBV4-2	TRBJ2-2	-	TGTGCCAGCAGCCATAAGAACACCGGGGAGCTGTTTTTT	CASSHKNTGELFF